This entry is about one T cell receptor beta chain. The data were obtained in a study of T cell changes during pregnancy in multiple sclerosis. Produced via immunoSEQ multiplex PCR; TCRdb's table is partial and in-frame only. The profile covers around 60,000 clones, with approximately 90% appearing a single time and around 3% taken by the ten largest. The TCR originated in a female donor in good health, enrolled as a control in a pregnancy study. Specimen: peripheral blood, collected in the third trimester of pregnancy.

The CDR3 loop is CASRNRGRTEAFF. In nucleotides, the CDR3 is TGTGCCAGCAGGAACAGGGGGCGGACTGAAGCTTTCTTT. The chain recombines TRBV6-5 with TRBJ1-1; 9 bases agree with TRBD1. Germline V CDR1 and CDR2: MNHEY, SVGAGI. The CDR3 sequence is 13 residues long. With 6 bases clipped from V and 5 bases from J, the junction kept 4 bases outside the gene matches.